The 16 T cell receptor beta chains given below trace back to one sample, sequenced in a study of blood T cell repertoires in COVID-19. Data came from immunoSEQ multiplex PCR; TCRdb stores just in-frame clones and leaves some out. The sample carries more than 250,000 clones, around 87% recorded once. The specimen was peripheral blood. The receptors stem from a man aged 45-65 years with active or convalescent COVID-19.

The V gene is TRBV11-3, the J gene TRBJ2-5, with TRBD1 as a possible D gene (6 bases). The CDR3 has 13 residues. CDR1 SGHNT and CDR2 YENEEA come from the germline V gene. V was cut by 5 bases and J by 2 bases, with 9 bases left in between. The CDR3 sequence: CASSLGQQETQYF. The CDR3 coding sequence is TGTGCCAGCAGCCTCGGACAGCAAGAGACCCAGTACTTC.

This clone was seen just once. Additional DNA sequences in this sample encode the identical CDR3. V usage is TRBV24-1 and J usage is TRBJ2-2; 8 bases align to TRBD1. The V segment lost 3 bases and the J segment 2 bases; nucleotides outside the gene matches: 4. The CDR3 runs 16 residues. Germline lookup yields CDR1 KGHDR and CDR2 SFDVKD. The CDR3 loop is CATSDPGQGNTGELFF. The CDR3 DNA is TGTGCCACCAGTGATCCCGGACAGGGAAACACCGGGGAGCTGTTTTTT.

The J gene is TRBJ2-7, the V gene TRBV11-1; 8 bases agree with TRBD1. Germline V gene data show CDR1 as SGHAT and CDR2 as FQDESV (reference sequence). J gave up 3 bases and V 1 base, and 8 bases lay outside the gene matches. This CDR3 spans 16 amino acids. The CDR3 DNA reads as TGTGCCAGCAGCTTAGACGCGACAGGGGTAGGCTACGAGCAGTACTTC. Its protein is CASSLDATGVGYEQYF.

V usage is TRBV6-5 and J usage is TRBJ1-2; 8 bases are shared with TRBD1. Germline CDR1 MNHEY, CDR2 SVGAGI. J was trimmed by 8 bases and V by 2 bases; bases with no gene match: 4. The CDR3 sequence is 13 residues long. The CDR3 DNA reads TGTGCCAGCAGTTACACAGGGGGACGCGGCTACACCTTC. Its translation: CASSYTGGRGYTF.

The gene calls are TRBV19 and TRBJ1-2; D possibly corresponds to TRBD1 (6 bases). This CDR3 contains 14 residues. Germline CDR1 LNHDA, CDR2 SQIVND (reference sequence). V dropped 7 bases and J dropped 8 bases, with 20 bases sitting between them. DNA of the CDR3: TGTGCCAGTACCGGAAAGGGGGACGGCCTCGGCTACACCTTC. Residues: CASTGKGDGLGYTF. Looking up the rest from reference TRBV19 and TRBJ1-2 gives the full variable domain: DGGITQSPKYLFRKEGQNVTLSCEQNLNHDAMYWYRQDPGQGLRLIYYSQIVNDFQKGDIAEGYSVSREKKESFPLTVTSAQKNPTAFYLCASTGKGDGLGYTFGSGTRLTVV.

This clone was seen only once. The V and J genes are TRBV6-5 and TRBJ1-1; TRBD1 matches at 9 bases. The CDR3 sequence is 12 residues long. In germline, CDR1 is MNHEY, CDR2 SVGAGI. V was pared by 6 bases and J by 10 bases, with 6 bases of the junction left unmatched. The chain's CDR3 is CASSRDRERAFF. CDR3 nucleotides: TGTGCCAGCAGCCGGGACAGGGAGCGAGCTTTCTTT.

The rearrangement joins TRBV7-8 to TRBJ2-2; TRBD1 matches 8 bases. V shed 5 bases and J 1 base; nucleotides not matched to a gene: 6. Germline CDR1 is SGHVS and CDR2 is FQNEAQ. There are 16 residues in the CDR3. CDR3 sequence reads: CASSPRGLLNTGELFF. The CDR3 nucleotides read TGTGCCAGCAGCCCCAGGGGGCTGTTGAACACCGGGGAGCTGTTTTTT. Full variable domain (rest looked up from reference TRBV7-8 and TRBJ2-2): GAGVSQSPRYKVAKRGQDVALRCDPISGHVSLFWYQQALGQGPEFLTYFQNEAQLDKSGLPSDRFFAERPEGSVSTLKIQRTQQEDSAVYLCASSPRGLLNTGELFFGEGSRLTVL.

V usage is TRBV2 and J usage is TRBJ1-6; D not certain. The CDR3 totals 15 residues. V dropped 7 bases and J dropped 6 bases, with 16 bases sitting between them. Per germline, CDR1 SNHLY and CDR2 FYNNEI. The CDR3 region is CASKTPASPNSPLHF. The CDR3 region has the DNA TGTGCCAGCAAGACTCCCGCTTCTCCTAATTCACCCCTCCACTTT.

CDR3 in amino acids: CASSLVSVNTEAFF. The CDR3 region has the DNA TGCGCCAGCAGCTTGGTTAGTGTAAACACTGAAGCTTTCTTT. The chain recombines TRBV5-1 with TRBJ1-1; no reliable D call. The V and J ends lost 0 bases and 2 bases respectively, with 8 bases between them. The CDR3 has 14 residues. The germline gives CDR1 SGHRS, CDR2 YFSETQ.

This sequence joins TRBV10-2 and TRBJ2-7, with 9 positions matching TRBD1. From germline, CDR1 is WSHSY and CDR2 SAAADI. V was clipped by 1 base and J by 1 base; unmatched bases: 11. CDR3 length: 18 amino acids. The CDR3 bases are TGCGCCAGCAGTGAGTTTTTGGGACAGGGACCTCGATCCTACGAGCAGTACTTC. Its protein is CASSEFLGQGPRSYEQYF.

The genes are TRBV7-2 and TRBJ2-7; TRBD2 aligns across 11 bases. Unmatched junction bases numbered 4, after V lost 6 bases and J lost 0 bases. Germline V gene data show CDR1 as SGHTA and CDR2 as FQGNSA. CDR3 length: 15 amino acids. CDR3 in DNA: TGTGCCAGCAGTCGGACTAGCGGGCCCTCCTACGAGCAGTACTTC. This sequence encodes CASSRTSGPSYEQYF.

This clone was counted once. The chain employs TRBV10-3 and TRBJ1-4; D unresolved. CDR3 length: 13 residues. Germline V gene lookup returns CDR1 ENHRY and CDR2 SYGVKD. V was shortened by 6 bases and J by 0 bases, with 5 bases between the two germline ends. The CDR3 DNA reads as TGTGCCATCAGCCGTGCAACTAATGAAAAACTGTTTTTT. Translation gives CAISRATNEKLFF.

As to this clone: This same CDR3 is encoded by further DNA sequences in the sample. This chain connects TRBV6-1 to TRBJ1-2; perhaps TRBD1 as D (6 bases). The CDR3 sequence is 12 residues long. The ends were cut back, 2 bases at V and 5 bases at J, with 6 bases in the middle. The V gene's germline CDR1 is MNHNS and CDR2 SASEGT. CDR3 sequence (DNA): TGTGCCAGCAGTGAAAGGGGGTATGGCTACACCTTC. Its translation: CASSERGYGYTF.

This clone showed up just a few times. V usage is TRBV27 and J usage is TRBJ2-7; TRBD2 is a possible D gene (6 bases). The germline V and J ends were trimmed by 5 bases and 3 bases, with 11 bases remaining between them. The CDR3 has 13 residues. Looked up from germline, CDR1 is MNHEY and CDR2 is SMNVEV (reference sequence). This CDR3 reads CASSPGGVYEQYF. The CDR3 DNA sequence: TGTGCCAGCAGTCCTGGAGGGGTCTACGAGCAGTACTTC.

CDR3 nucleotide sequence: TGTGCCAGCAGTATACAGGGGCAAGGCTATGGCTACACCTTC. Translation gives CASSIQGQGYGYTF. The genes are TRBV27 and TRBJ1-2; 7 bases align to TRBD1. CDR3 length: 14 residues. J lost 4 bases, V lost 5 bases, and 7 bases had no gene match. From germline, CDR1 is MNHEY and CDR2 SMNVEV (reference sequence).

The J gene is TRBJ1-1, the V gene TRBV5-4; 8 nucleotides agree with TRBD1. V was pared by 5 bases and J by 7 bases, with 4 bases of the junction left unmatched. The CDR3 length is 12 residues. The germline V gene encodes CDR1 SGHNT and CDR2 YYREEE (reference sequence). DNA of the CDR3: TGTGCCAGCAGTCGGACAGGGTATGAAGCTTTCTTT. Translating gives CASSRTGYEAFF.